These T cell receptor beta chains were read from a single sample in a study of CD8 T cells in Susac syndrome. TCRdb reprocessed the immunoSEQ multiplex PCR reads via MiXCR and lists one record per CDR3 protein. Seen here are 150,000 to 190,000 distinct CDR3 sequences, about 94% observed once, and the top ten hold roughly 0.2%. The sequencing input was CD8+ T cells from PBMCs. The receptors come from a human donor with multiple sclerosis. Both conserved end residues are trimmed from each CDR3. Not every row has a clone size; where given, it reads once, few, many or a size class.

abundance,j_gene,v_gene,CDR3aa
NA,TRBJ2-3,TRBV14,ASSQDSRVGTDTQY
NA,TRBJ1-1,TRBV6-2/TRBV6-3,ASSYRDTINTEAF
NA,TRBJ1-6,TRBV9,ASPRDRDIYNSPLH
NA,TRBJ1-2,TRBV2,ASRGDVLRGYT
NA,TRBJ2-1,TRBV15,ATSRDSGEEF
NA,TRBJ1-1,TRBV28,ASSAGVATEVF
once,TRBJ2-3,TRBV7-9,ASSLEGLPDTQY
NA,TRBJ1-5,TRBV4-1,ASSSRTVNQPQH
NA,TRBJ2-7,TRBV9,ASTSGASDYEQY
NA,TRBJ2-1,TRBV7-9,ASSPGGGRGEQF
NA,TRBJ2-3,TRBV20-1,SASGRTHRRMGTDTQY
NA,TRBJ2-4,TRBV27,ASSFGSNVAKNIQY
NA,TRBJ2-5,TRBV7-9,ASRGPQQETQY
NA,TRBJ1-2,TRBV13,ASSLAGGYGYT
NA,TRBJ1-1,TRBV19,ASSPSLGVNTEAF
once,TRBJ1-5,TRBV28,ASSYRGQGLQPQH
NA,TRBJ2-3,TRBV7-9,ASSLSGTMGTDTQY
NA,TRBJ2-5,TRBV6-6,ASSYSQGRETQY
NA,TRBJ1-6,TRBV7-9,ASSFGENSPLH
NA,TRBJ2-7,TRBV30,AWSGDSYEQY
NA,TRBJ1-3,TRBV7-9,ASSLWSGVRLDSGNTIY
NA,TRBJ2-1,TRBV2,ASRGTSGGHYNEQF
NA,TRBJ1-1,TRBV14,ASSPPNRANTEAF
NA,TRBJ2-5,TRBV29-1,SVDLVSRQETQY
NA,TRBJ2-1,TRBV27,ASMRAGSYNEQF
NA,TRBJ2-1,TRBV7-3,ASSPAKQPLF
NA,TRBJ2-3,TRBV2,ASPRGNTDTQY
NA,TRBJ1-6,TRBV6-2/TRBV6-3,ASSPKTGRNSPLH
NA,TRBJ2-7,TRBV20-1,SARDRDRTYYEQY
NA,TRBJ2-3,TRBV29-1,SIAGESTDTQY
NA,TRBJ2-5,TRBV9,ASSVGDGETQY
once,TRBJ2-1,TRBV7-2,ASSLRGGPTYNEQF
NA,TRBJ2-2,TRBV29-1,SGSGGNTGELF
NA,TRBJ2-5,TRBV7-9,ASSLPRMEFQETQY
NA,TRBJ2-4,TRBV6-2/TRBV6-3,ASSHRGLAKNIQY
NA,TRBJ2-5,TRBV6-1,ASRLDAPGTQY
NA,TRBJ2-1,TRBV9,ASSLLRHPI
NA,TRBJ1-1,TRBV9,ASSVAMNTEAF
once,TRBJ1-2,TRBV9,ASSTTPDGQNYGYT
NA,TRBJ2-5,TRBV15,ATRTQGWIETQY
NA,TRBJ1-2,TRBV29-1,SVEATLDRLPYGYT